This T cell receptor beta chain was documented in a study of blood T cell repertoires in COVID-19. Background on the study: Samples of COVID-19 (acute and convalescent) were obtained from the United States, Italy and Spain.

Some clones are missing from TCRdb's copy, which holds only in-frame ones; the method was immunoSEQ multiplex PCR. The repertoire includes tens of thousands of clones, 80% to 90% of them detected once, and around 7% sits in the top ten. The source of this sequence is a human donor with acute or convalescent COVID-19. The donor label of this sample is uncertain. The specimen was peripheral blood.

Written as DNA, the CDR3 is TGCGCCAGCAGCTGGCCCCAAACTAGCGGGGGGGGCTACGAGCAGTACTTC. This codes for CASSWPQTSGGGYEQYF. The rearrangement uses TRBV5-1 and TRBJ2-7; TRBD2 matches 13 bases. The CDR3 extends over 17 amino acids. Germline V gene sequence: CDR1 SGHRS, CDR2 YFSETQ. Trimming cost V 3 bases and J 3 bases; bases outside gene matches: 9. Full variable domain (outside the CDR3, taken from reference TRBV5-1 and TRBJ2-7): KAGVTQTPRYLIKTRGQQVTLSCSPISGHRSVSWYQQTPGQGLQFLFEYFSETQRNKGNFPGRFSGRQFSNSRSEMNVSTLELGDSALYLCASSWPQTSGGGYEQYFGPGTRLTVT.